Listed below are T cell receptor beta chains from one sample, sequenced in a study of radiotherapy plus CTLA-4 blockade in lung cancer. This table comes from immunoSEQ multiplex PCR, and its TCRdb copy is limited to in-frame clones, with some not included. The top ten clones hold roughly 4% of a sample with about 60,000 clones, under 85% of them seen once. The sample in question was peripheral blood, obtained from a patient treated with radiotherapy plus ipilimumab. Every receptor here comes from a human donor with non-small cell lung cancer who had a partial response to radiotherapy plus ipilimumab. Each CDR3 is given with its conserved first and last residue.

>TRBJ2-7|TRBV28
CASQTGGSYEQYF
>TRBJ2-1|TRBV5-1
CASSGTGTGKNEQFF
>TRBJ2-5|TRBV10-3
CAISGAKRGGGETQYF
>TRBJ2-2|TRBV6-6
CATCGGGYTGELFF
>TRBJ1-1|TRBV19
CASSYNTNTEAFF
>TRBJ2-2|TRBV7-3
CASSLQGPSNTGELFF
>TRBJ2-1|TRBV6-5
CASSYRGEQFF
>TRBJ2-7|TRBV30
CAWVPPARYEQYF
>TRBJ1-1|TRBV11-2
CASSSRGAEAFF
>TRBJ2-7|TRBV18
CASSPTGTGTYEQYF
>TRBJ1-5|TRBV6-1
CASSSEGTGNQPQHF
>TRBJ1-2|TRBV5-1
CASSLGGTSDGYTF
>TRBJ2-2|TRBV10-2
CASRQTGSTGELFF
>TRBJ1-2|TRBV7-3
CASSLQGFDGHTF
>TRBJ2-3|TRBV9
CASNLGPNADTQYF
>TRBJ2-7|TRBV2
CASSPLWTSGNYEQYF
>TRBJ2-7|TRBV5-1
CASSPPGQGSYEQYF
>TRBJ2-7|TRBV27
CASSLSWAGDRSEQYF
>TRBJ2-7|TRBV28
CASSSPRGGQYEQYF
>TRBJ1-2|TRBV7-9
CASSLGRLGDGYTF
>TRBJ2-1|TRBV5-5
CASSLFASGSLDPFF
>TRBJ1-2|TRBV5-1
CASSPEQGAKGYTF
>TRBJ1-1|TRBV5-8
CASNPGQPNTEAFF
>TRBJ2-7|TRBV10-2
CASRGGLAYEQYF
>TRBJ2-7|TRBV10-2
CASSEGGLAGRFSYEQYF
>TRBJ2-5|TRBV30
CAWSVKGWKTQETQYF
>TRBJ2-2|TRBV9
CASSAGQRTGELFF
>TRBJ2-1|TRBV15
CATRRDLYNEQFF
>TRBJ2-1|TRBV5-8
CASSDRISSYNEQFF
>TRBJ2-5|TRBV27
CASSLWAGGPETQYF
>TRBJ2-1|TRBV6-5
CASSYGGPREQFF
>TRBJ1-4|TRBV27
CASRLTGVDGELFF
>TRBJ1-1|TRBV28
CASRYRQGAGNTEAFF
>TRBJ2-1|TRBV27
CASNLGGQPNEQFF
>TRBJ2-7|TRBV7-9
CASSLASAREKFEQYF
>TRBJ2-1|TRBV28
CASSSTPGGRLIFLSSYNEQFF
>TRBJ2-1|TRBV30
CAWSERVSNEQFF
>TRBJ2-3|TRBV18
CASSPWGGGSPTGTQYF
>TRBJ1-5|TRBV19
CASSIWVQDYSNQPQHF
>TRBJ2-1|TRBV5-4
CASSSPTSGRSYNEQFF
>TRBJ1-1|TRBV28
CASSLWRGGSTEAFF
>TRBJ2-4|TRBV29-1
CSAGVNIQYF
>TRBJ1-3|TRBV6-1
CASSSPVRNTIYF
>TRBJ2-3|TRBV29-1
CSVEGGLGADTQYF
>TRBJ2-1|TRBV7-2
CASSRFYRRTSGNNEQFF
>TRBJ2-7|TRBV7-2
CASSIAAGGFYEQYF
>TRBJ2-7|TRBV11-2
CASSSARTDAYEQYF
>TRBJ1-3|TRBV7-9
CASSLSWGHNGNTIYF
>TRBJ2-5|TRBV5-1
CASSREAEETQYF
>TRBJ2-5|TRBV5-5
CASSLYVQETQYF
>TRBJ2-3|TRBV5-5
CASRGFGVERETDTQYF
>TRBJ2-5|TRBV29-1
CSVTGQDQETQYF
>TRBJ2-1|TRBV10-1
CATSRGVLSYNEQFF